This T cell receptor (beta chain) was captured in a study of blood T cell repertoires in COVID-19. Study summary: Samples came from the United States, Italy and Spain, spanning acute and convalescent COVID-19. In each case, the material was cDNA or gDNA derived from T cells, B-cell-depleted T cells, or PBMCs.

Measured with immunoSEQ multiplex PCR; TCRdb has only the in-frame clones, and not every one. The sample includes roughly 670,000 clones, 85% to 90% of them seen just once. V shed 6 bases and J 1 base; nucleotides not matched to a gene: 9. The CDR3 has 17 amino acids. Looked up from germline, CDR1 is MNHEY and CDR2 is SVGEGT. The TCR originated in a woman aged 18 to 35 with acute or convalescent COVID-19. Sequencing was carried out using peripheral blood. This chain connects TRBV6-2 or TRBV6-3 to TRBJ2-3; TRBD2 aligns across 11 bases. The CDR3 region has the DNA TGTGCCAGCAGCCGACCTAGCGGGGGGCGCGGCACAGATACGCAGTATTTT. Translation gives CASSRPSGGRGTDTQYF.